Below are 5 T cell receptor beta chains sequenced from a single sample in a study of identical twins. TCRdb used MiXCR to reprocess the 5' RACE reads, holding one entry per CDR3 protein. The data show 420,000 or so distinct CDR3 sequences, roughly 20% seen once. Material: naive T cells sorted from blood. These receptors all come from a man between 45 and 60 years old in good health.

This clonotype was observed a handful of times. CDR3 region: CASRPGQLLEKLFF. In nucleotides, the CDR3 is TGTGCCAGCAGACCGGGACAGCTGTTGGAAAAACTGTTTTTT. This chain uses TRBV12-3 or TRBV12-4 with TRBJ1-4; 7 bases map to TRBD1. The CDR3 totals 14 residues. The V gene end was trimmed by 6 bases and the J gene end by 8 bases; junction bases not matched to a gene: 9.

The V gene is TRBV12-3 or TRBV12-4, the J gene TRBJ2-1, with 9 positions matching TRBD1. The trim removed 8 bases at V and 6 bases at J, leaving 5 bases unmatched. This CDR3 spans 13 amino acids. CDR3 nucleotides: TGTGCCAGCGACGGGACAGGGAGCAATGAGCAGTTCTTC. Its protein product is CASDGTGSNEQFF.

This clonotype was recorded only once. A much larger clone sits a single nucleotide away, making a read error possible. The V and J genes are TRBV9 and TRBJ2-7, with 8 positions matching TRBD2. Germline lookup yields CDR1 SGDLS and CDR2 YYNGEE. The CDR3 covers 14 residues. The V gene end was trimmed by 4 bases and the J gene end by 3 bases; junction bases not matched to a gene: 6. Here the CDR3 reads CASSTVAGIYEQYF. In nucleotides, the CDR3 is TGTGCCAGCAGCACAGTAGCGGGGATCTACGAGCAGTACTTC.

For this clonotype: This may be a read error, as it is one base from a much larger clone. The chain joins TRBV10-3 to TRBJ2-2; perhaps TRBD1 as D (6 bases). V shed 7 bases and J shed 7 bases, with 13 bases lying between them. CDR1 is ENHRY and CDR2 is SYGVKD in the germline V gene. CDR3 length: 13 residues. The CDR3 sequence: CAITNSGVGELFF. DNA for the CDR3: TGTGCCATCACCAATTCAGGGGTCGGGGAGCTGTTTTTT.

This clonotype was counted many times. V is TRBV7-8 and J is TRBJ2-1; possibly TRBD2 for D (5 bases). Germline-derived CDR1 and CDR2 are SGHVS and FQNEAQ. Trimming removed 2 bases at V and 9 bases at J, with 11 bases between. This CDR3 region has 13 residues. CDR3 sequence reads: CASSLRHEGEQFF. DNA for the CDR3: TGTGCCAGCAGCTTAAGACATGAGGGTGAGCAGTTCTTC.